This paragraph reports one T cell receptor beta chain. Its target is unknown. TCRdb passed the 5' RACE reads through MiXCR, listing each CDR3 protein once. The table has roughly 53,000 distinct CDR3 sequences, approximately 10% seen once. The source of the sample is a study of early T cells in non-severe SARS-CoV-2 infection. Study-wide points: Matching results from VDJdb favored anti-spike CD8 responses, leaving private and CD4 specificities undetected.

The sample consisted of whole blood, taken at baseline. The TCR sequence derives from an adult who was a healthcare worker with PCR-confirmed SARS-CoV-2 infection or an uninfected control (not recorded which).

The CDR3 DNA follows: TGTGCCAGCTCCGGGAAAGAAGAGACCCAGTACTTC. It translates to CASSGKEETQYF. V and J are TRBV18 and TRBJ2-5, with D possibly matching TRBD2 (5 bases). The V end was cut by 6 bases, the J end by 3 bases, with 8 bases between. This CDR3 contains 12 residues. Germline CDR1 reads KGHSH; CDR2 reads LQKENI.